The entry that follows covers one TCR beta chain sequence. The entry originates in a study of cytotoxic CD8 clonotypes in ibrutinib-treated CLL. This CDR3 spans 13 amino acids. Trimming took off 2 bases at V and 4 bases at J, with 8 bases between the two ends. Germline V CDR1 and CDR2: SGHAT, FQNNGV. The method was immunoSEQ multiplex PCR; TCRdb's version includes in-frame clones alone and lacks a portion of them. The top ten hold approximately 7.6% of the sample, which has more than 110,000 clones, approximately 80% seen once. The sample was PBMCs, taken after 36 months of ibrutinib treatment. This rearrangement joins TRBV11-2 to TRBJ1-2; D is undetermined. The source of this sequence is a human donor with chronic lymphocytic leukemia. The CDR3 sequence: CASSLMHTYGYTF. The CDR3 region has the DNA TGTGCCAGCAGCTTAATGCATACCTATGGCTACACCTTC.